This passage covers 24 T cell receptor beta chains from one sample sequenced in a study of graft-versus-host responses after intestinal transplantation. These receptors have no known antigen. Using immunoSEQ multiplex PCR, the repertoire was profiled, and TCRdb retains in-frame clones only, with some absent. The sample includes some 100,000 clones, 85% to 95% of them seen just once. Material: unstimulated CD8+ T cells sorted from spleen or lymph node cells, obtained before transplant. These receptors came from a human donor who was the organ donor for an intestinal transplant.

V gene TRBV15 combines with J gene TRBJ2-7, with 9 bases lining up with TRBD1. CDR1 and CDR2 from the germline V gene are LNHNV and YYDKDF (reference sequence). J gave up 2 bases and V 3 bases, and 11 bases lay outside the gene matches. This CDR3 region has 17 residues. This chain's CDR3 is CATSSALRTGVPYEQYF. Here the CDR3 DNA reads TGTGCCACCAGCAGCGCCCTCAGGACAGGGGTCCCCTACGAGCAGTACTTC. The full variable domain, its missing parts supplied by reference TRBV15 and TRBJ2-7, is DAMVIQNPRYQVTQFGKPVTLSCSQTLNHNVMYWYQQKSSQAPKLLFHYYDKDFNNEADTPDNFQSRRPNTSFCFLDIRSPGLGDTAMYLCATSSALRTGVPYEQYFGPGTRLTVT.

This clone was recorded only once. V usage is TRBV6-5 and J usage is TRBJ1-1, with D possibly being TRBD1 (6 bases). Germline assignment: CDR1 MNHEY and CDR2 SVGAGI. Trimming left V 4 bases short and J 5 bases short, with 14 bases between. This CDR3 is 14 amino acids long. The CDR3 region is CASSFKTGVTEAFF. The CDR3 DNA reads TGTGCCAGCAGTTTTAAGACAGGTGTTACTGAAGCTTTCTTT.

The gene calls are TRBV5-1 and TRBJ2-7; D perhaps matches TRBD2 (6 bases). This CDR3 comprises 13 residues. Germline V gene sequence: CDR1 SGHRS, CDR2 YFSETQ. The V and J ends lost 3 bases and 2 bases respectively, with 9 bases between them. The CDR3 DNA reads TGCGCCAGCAGCTCCGCGGGAACCTACGAGCAGTACTTC. Translation: CASSSAGTYEQYF.

This clone has just one count. V is TRBV23-1 and J is TRBJ2-4, with 7 bases fitting TRBD1. TRBV23-1 is labeled an ORF, and its function is uncertain. This CDR3 has 19 amino acids. V gave up 0 bases and J gave up 9 bases; unmatched junction bases: 20. In DNA form, the CDR3 reads TGCGCCAGCAGTCAATCAAGGGTCAGGGACAGCTCCGAAAAAGGCATTCAGTACTTC. Translated: CASSQSRVRDSSEKGIQYF.

The chain recombines TRBV4-2 with TRBJ1-5; D ambiguous. Germline V gene data show CDR1 as LGHNA and CDR2 as YNFKEQ. The CDR3 sequence is 15 residues long. Trimming removed 0 bases from V and 4 bases from J, with 10 bases in between. The CDR3 DNA follows: TGTGCCAGCAGCCAAGATATCCAGTCTAATCAGCCCCAGCATTTT. Translating it yields CASSQDIQSNQPQHF.

This chain links TRBV2 with TRBJ1-1; D ambiguous. This CDR3 is built from 13 residues. Germline V gene sequence: CDR1 SNHLY, CDR2 FYNNEI. Trimming took 2 bases from V and 3 from J, leaving 7 bases between them. Here the CDR3 reads CASSELGYTEAFF. The CDR3, as DNA: TGTGCCAGCAGTGAACTCGGGTACACTGAAGCTTTCTTT. Complete variable domain (other parts from reference TRBV2 and TRBJ1-1): EPEVTQTPSHQVTQMGQEVILRCVPISNHLYFYWYRQILGQKVEFLVSFYNNEISEKSEIFDDQFSVERPDGSNFTLKIRSTKLEDSAMYFCASSELGYTEAFFGQGTRLTVV.

The chain uses TRBV6-1 and TRBJ1-2, with 8 bases matching TRBD1. Germline V gene sequence: CDR1 MNHNS, CDR2 SASEGT. V was pared by 6 bases and J by 4 bases, with 4 bases of the junction left unmatched. CDR3 length: 13 amino acids. CDR3 nucleotide sequence: TGTGCCAGCAGCAAGGGACAGGTCTATGGCTACACCTTC. This gives the protein CASSKGQVYGYTF.

The chain employs TRBV7-9 and TRBJ2-1, with a weak D call TRBD2 (6 bases). Trimming pared 5 bases from V and 5 bases from J, leaving 19 bases between. This CDR3 comprises 16 residues. Germline V gene sequence: CDR1 SEHNR, CDR2 FQNEAQ (reference sequence). The CDR3 protein is CASSPSTGGTHNEQFF. The CDR3 nucleotides are TGTGCCAGCAGCCCATCGACTGGCGGGACCCACAATGAGCAGTTCTTC.

V gene TRBV11-2 combines with J gene TRBJ1-2; D is ambiguous. The CDR3 is 16 amino acids. V lost 4 bases and J lost 5, with 20 bases in between. CDR1 and CDR2 from the germline V gene are SGHAT and FQNNGV. The CDR3 protein is CASSSKGDTRRYGYTF. DNA of the CDR3: TGTGCCAGCAGCTCAAAAGGCGACACCAGGAGGTATGGCTACACCTTC.

This clone was picked up one time. The rearrangement links TRBV28 to TRBJ2-7; maybe TRBD1 (6 bases). The CDR3 has 14 amino acids. Per the germline V gene, CDR1 is MDHEN and CDR2 is SYDVKM. V lost 5 bases and J 2 bases, leaving 13 bases between the germline ends. The CDR3 spells CASSLQGQPYEQYF. The CDR3 nucleotides read TGTGCCAGCAGTCTGCAAGGACAGCCCTACGAGCAGTACTTC.

V usage is TRBV11-2 and J usage is TRBJ2-4; D possibly corresponds to TRBD2 (5 bases). This CDR3 has 11 residues. Trimming pared 4 bases from V and 13 bases from J, leaving 11 bases between. Germline CDR1 SGHAT, CDR2 FQNNGV. CDR3 in DNA: TGTGCCAGCAGCTACGGACTCCCCCAGTACTTC. It is translated as CASSYGLPQYF. The full variable domain, in which reference TRBV11-2 and TRBJ2-4 provide the parts outside the CDR3, is EAGVAQSPRYKIIEKRQSVAFWCNPISGHATLYWYQQILGQGPKLLIQFQNNGVVDDSQLPKDRFSAERLKGVDSTLKIQPAKLEDSAVYLCASSYGLPQYFGAGTRLSVL.

This chain connects TRBV27 to TRBJ2-2; no clear D gene. The germline gives CDR1 MNHEY, CDR2 SMNVEV (reference sequence). The V end was cut by 7 bases, the J end by 5 bases, with 8 bases between. The CDR3 contains 12 residues. The CDR3: CASMGFTGELFF. The CDR3 bases are TGTGCCAGCATGGGCTTTACCGGGGAGCTGTTTTTT.

V is TRBV27 and J is TRBJ2-2; a weak D match, TRBD2 (6 bases). Trimming cost V 2 bases and J 3 bases, with 16 bases left between them. This CDR3 is built from 17 residues. Germline-derived CDR1 and CDR2 are MNHEY and SMNVEV (reference sequence). CDR3 in amino acids: CASSLGGSVGDTGELFF. For the CDR3, the DNA is TGTGCCAGCAGTTTAGGGGGGTCCGTAGGTGACACCGGGGAGCTGTTTTTT.

The chain has TRBV29-1 and TRBJ2-7; TRBD1 matches 8 bases. Per germline, CDR1 SQVTM and CDR2 ANQGSEA. The CDR3 covers 13 residues. V was pared by 5 bases and J by 2 bases, with 5 bases of the junction left unmatched. Here the CDR3 reads CSVTGGITYEQYF. The CDR3 region has the DNA TGCAGCGTTACAGGGGGTATAACCTACGAGCAGTACTTC.

This chain uses TRBV10-2 with TRBJ1-6; 9 bases are a match to TRBD1. CDR1 and CDR2 (germline): WSHSY, SAAADI. Trimming took 1 base from V and 7 from J; bases not matched to a gene: 2. The length of the CDR3 is 15 residues. The CDR3 loop is CASSELGQGNSPLHF. The CDR3 coding sequence is TGCGCCAGCAGTGAGTTGGGACAGGGAAATTCACCCCTCCACTTT.

The gene calls are TRBV11-3 and TRBJ1-5; D might be TRBD1 (6 bases). Germline V gene lookup returns CDR1 SGHNT and CDR2 YENEEA. This CDR3 comprises 17 residues. Between the trimmed V and J ends, which lost 5 bases and 0 bases, there was a span of 17 bases. The CDR3 spells CASSTPDRHFSNQPQHF. The CDR3 nucleotides read TGTGCCAGCAGCACGCCGGACAGACACTTTAGCAATCAGCCCCAGCATTTT.

The V call is TRBV15, the J call TRBJ2-5; 8 bases match TRBD2. The CDR3 runs to 16 residues. Trimming removed 3 bases from V and 4 bases from J; junction bases left unmatched: 10. Germline lookup yields CDR1 LNHNV and CDR2 YYDKDF (reference sequence). Here the CDR3 DNA reads TGTGCCACCAGCAGCGCAGCGGGAGAGTACGGAGAGACCCAGTACTTC. Translating gives CATSSAAGEYGETQYF. The variable domain in full, completed from reference TRBV15 and TRBJ2-5, reads DAMVIQNPRYQVTQFGKPVTLSCSQTLNHNVMYWYQQKSSQAPKLLFHYYDKDFNNEADTPDNFQSRRPNTSFCFLDIRSPGLGDTAMYLCATSSAAGEYGETQYFGPGTRLLVL.

This clone has only one observation. The same CDR3 also results from other DNA sequences found in this sample. The chain uses TRBV30 and TRBJ1-2, with 11 bases that match TRBD1. Germline V lookup: CDR1 GTSNPN, CDR2 SVGIG (reference sequence). With 1 base clipped from V and 7 bases from J, the junction kept 2 bases outside the gene matches. The CDR3 runs 13 residues. CDR3 protein: CAWSGGTGGGYTF. Here the CDR3 DNA reads TGTGCCTGGAGTGGAGGGACAGGGGGTGGCTACACCTTC. Combining the CDR3 with reference TRBV30 and TRBJ1-2 gives the whole variable domain SQTIHQWPATLVQPVGSPLSLECTVEGTSNPNLYWYRQAAGRGLQLLFYSVGIGQISSEVPQNLSASRPQDRQFILSSKKLLLSDSGFYLCAWSGGTGGGYTFGSGTRLTVV.

The V call is TRBV6-1, the J call TRBJ1-5; D is unresolved. V was pared by 1 base and J by 9 bases, with 13 bases between. The germline gives CDR1 MNHNS, CDR2 SASEGT. The CDR3 sequence is 14 residues long. The CDR3 loop is CASSEVPRARPQHF. The DNA of the CDR3 is TGTGCCAGCAGTGAAGTTCCGAGGGCTCGGCCCCAGCATTTT.

The chain carries TRBV6-1 and TRBJ1-1; 7 positions agree with TRBD1. V gave up 6 bases and J gave up 1 base; unmatched junction bases: 8. This CDR3 spans 15 amino acids. Germline lookup yields CDR1 MNHNS and CDR2 SASEGT. The CDR3 protein is CASRDKQGKNTEAFF. CDR3 in DNA: TGTGCCAGCAGAGATAAACAGGGGAAGAACACTGAAGCTTTCTTT.

The chain employs TRBV2 and TRBJ1-3; D gene unclear. Germline V CDR1 and CDR2: SNHLY, FYNNEI. The CDR3 consists of 14 residues. V gave up 1 base and J gave up 0 bases, with 4 bases separating them. The CDR3 loop reads CASSEDISGNTIYF. In DNA, the CDR3 is TGTGCCAGCAGTGAAGATATCTCTGGAAACACCATATATTTT.

This clone appeared a single time. The rearrangement joins TRBV11-2 to TRBJ2-3, with D possibly being TRBD2 (6 bases). CDR1 and CDR2 (germline): SGHAT, FQNNGV. V lost 5 bases and J lost 0, with 12 bases in between. The CDR3 covers 15 residues. The CDR3 nucleotides read TGTGCCAGCAGCCCAGTGGGGGGTAGCACAGATACGCAGTATTTT. Its protein product is CASSPVGGSTDTQYF.

This clone appeared a few times. The chain recombines TRBV5-6 with TRBJ1-1; D ambiguous. V lost 0 bases and J 5 bases, leaving 5 bases between the germline ends. The CDR3 loop spans 12 amino acids. Germline-derived CDR1 and CDR2 are SGHDT and YYEEEE. The CDR3 DNA sequence: TGTGCCAGCAGCTTGGCCTCGACTGAAGCTTTCTTT. It yields the protein CASSLASTEAFF.

The genes are TRBV10-2 and TRBJ2-3, with D tentatively TRBD2 (5 bases). The CDR3 loop spans 14 amino acids. Germline lookup yields CDR1 WSHSY and CDR2 SAAADI. V was cut by 6 bases and J by 5 bases, with 15 bases left in between. CDR3 sequence: CASRSGRIKDTQYF. In nucleotides, the CDR3 is TGCGCCAGCAGGAGCGGCAGGATAAAAGATACGCAGTATTTT.